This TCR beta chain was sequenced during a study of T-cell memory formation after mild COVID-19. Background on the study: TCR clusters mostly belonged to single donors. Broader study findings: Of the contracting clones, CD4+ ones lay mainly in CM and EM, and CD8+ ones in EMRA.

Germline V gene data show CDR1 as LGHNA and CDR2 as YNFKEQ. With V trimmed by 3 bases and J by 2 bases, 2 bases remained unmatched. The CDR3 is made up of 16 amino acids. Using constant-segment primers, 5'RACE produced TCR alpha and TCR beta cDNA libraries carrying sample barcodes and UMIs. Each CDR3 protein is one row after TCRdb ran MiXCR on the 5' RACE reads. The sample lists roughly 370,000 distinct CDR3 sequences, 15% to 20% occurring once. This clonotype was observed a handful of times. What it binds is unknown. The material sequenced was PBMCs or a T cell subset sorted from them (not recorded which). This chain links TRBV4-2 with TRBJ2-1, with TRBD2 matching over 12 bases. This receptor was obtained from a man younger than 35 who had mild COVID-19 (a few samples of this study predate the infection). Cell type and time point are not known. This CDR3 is CASSHSSGGAYNEQFF. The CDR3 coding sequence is TGTGCCAGCAGCCATTCTAGCGGGGGGGCCTACAATGAGCAGTTCTTC.